The TCR beta chain under discussion was sequenced for a study of healthy donors' naive CD4 and CD8 T cells. Background on the study: Donors spanned ages 20-25, 40-50 and 60-70 years, half female.

A linear amplification protocol produced the TCR libraries from about 510 ng of total RNA. TCRdb fed the reads into MiXCR, producing one record per CDR3 protein. The sample includes around 200,000 distinct CDR3 sequences, 65% to 75% seen only once; the top ten take less than 2.5%. For this clonotype: Its antigen remains unknown.

Study-level results: Naive CD4+ and CD8+ cells reportedly differed in usage of most V and J genes. CDR3 charge plus V and J genes appeared to account for around 12% of CD4/CD8 variance.

The CDR3 consists of 17 residues. J lost 9 bases, V lost 1 base, and 10 bases had no gene match. Germline V gene lookup returns CDR1 SNHLY and CDR2 FYNNEI. Material for sequencing was naive CD4+ and CD8+ T cells sorted from blood, pooled from several donors. V usage is TRBV2 and J usage is TRBJ2-1, with 12 nucleotides matching TRBD2. This TCR was recovered from a pool of human donors in good health; the sample pools cells from several healthy donors. CDR3 loop: CASSEEVTSGGTLEQFF. In DNA, the CDR3 is TGTGCCAGCAGTGAAGAGGTTACTAGCGGGGGGACACTTGAGCAGTTCTTC.